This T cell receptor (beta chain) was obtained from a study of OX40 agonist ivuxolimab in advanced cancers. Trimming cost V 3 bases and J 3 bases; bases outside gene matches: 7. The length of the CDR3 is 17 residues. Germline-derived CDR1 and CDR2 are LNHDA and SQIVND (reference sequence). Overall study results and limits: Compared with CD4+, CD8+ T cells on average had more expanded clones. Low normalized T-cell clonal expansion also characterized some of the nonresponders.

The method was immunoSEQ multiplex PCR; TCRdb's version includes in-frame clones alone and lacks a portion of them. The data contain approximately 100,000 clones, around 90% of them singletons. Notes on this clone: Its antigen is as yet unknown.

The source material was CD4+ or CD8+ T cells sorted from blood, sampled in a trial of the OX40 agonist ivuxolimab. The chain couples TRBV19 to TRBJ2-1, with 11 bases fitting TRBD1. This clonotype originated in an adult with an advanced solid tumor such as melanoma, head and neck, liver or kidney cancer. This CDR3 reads CASSISGTGGLYNEQFF. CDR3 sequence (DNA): TGTGCCAGTAGTATTTCCGGGACAGGGGGTCTCTACAATGAGCAGTTCTTC.